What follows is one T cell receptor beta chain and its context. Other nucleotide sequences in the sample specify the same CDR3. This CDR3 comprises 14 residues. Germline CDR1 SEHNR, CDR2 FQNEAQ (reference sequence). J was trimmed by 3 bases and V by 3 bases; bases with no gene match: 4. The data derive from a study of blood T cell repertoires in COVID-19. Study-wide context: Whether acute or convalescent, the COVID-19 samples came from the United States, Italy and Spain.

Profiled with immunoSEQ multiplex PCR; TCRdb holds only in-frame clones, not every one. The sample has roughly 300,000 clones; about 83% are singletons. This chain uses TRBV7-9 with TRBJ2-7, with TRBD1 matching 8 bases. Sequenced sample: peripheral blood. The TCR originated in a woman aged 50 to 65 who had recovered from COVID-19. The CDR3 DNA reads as TGTGCCAGCAGCTTGGGGACAGGTGTCTACGAGCAGTACTTC. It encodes CASSLGTGVYEQYF.